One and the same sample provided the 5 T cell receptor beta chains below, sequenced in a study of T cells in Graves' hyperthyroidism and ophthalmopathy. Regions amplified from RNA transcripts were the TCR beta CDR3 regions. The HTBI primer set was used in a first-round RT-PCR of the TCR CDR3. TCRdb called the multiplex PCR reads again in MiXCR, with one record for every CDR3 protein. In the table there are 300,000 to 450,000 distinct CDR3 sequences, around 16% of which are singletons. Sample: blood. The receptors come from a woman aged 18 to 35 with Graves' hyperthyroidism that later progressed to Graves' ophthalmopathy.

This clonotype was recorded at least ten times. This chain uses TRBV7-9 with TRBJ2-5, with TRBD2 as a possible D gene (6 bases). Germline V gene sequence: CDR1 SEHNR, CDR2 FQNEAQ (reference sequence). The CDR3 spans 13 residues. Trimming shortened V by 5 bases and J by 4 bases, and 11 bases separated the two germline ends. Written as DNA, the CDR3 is TGTGCCAGCAGCACGGGACTCGGAGAGACCCAGTACTTC. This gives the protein CASSTGLGETQYF.

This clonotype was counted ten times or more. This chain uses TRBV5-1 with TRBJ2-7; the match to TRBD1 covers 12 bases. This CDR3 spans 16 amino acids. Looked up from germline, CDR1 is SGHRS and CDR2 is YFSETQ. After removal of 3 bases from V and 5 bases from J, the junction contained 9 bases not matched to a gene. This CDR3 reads CASSYYGTGGSNEQYF. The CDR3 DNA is TGCGCCAGCAGCTACTATGGGACAGGGGGCAGCAACGAGCAGTACTTC.

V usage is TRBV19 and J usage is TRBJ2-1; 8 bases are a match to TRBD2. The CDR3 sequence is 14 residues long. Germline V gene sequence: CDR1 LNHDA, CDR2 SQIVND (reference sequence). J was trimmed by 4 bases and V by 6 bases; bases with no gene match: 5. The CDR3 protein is CASSITSGYNEQFF. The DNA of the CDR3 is TGTGCCAGTAGCATAACTAGCGGTTACAATGAGCAGTTCTTC.

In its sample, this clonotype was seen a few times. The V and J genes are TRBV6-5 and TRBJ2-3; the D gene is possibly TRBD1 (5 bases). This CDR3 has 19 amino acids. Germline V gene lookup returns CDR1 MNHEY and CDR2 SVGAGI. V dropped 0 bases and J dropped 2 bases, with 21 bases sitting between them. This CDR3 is CASSYSVETVPTFTDTQYF. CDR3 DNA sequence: TGTGCCAGCAGTTACTCGGTCGAGACAGTCCCCACTTTCACAGATACGCAGTATTTT.

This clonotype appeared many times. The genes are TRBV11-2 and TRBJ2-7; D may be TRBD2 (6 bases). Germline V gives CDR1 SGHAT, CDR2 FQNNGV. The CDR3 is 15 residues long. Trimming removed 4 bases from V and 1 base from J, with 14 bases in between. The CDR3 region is CASSSLLTSSYEQYF. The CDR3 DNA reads TGTGCCAGCAGCTCACTCCTGACTAGTTCCTACGAGCAGTACTTC. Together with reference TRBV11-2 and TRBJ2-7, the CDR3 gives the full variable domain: EAGVAQSPRYKIIEKRQSVAFWCNPISGHATLYWYQQILGQGPKLLIQFQNNGVVDDSQLPKDRFSAERLKGVDSTLKIQPAKLEDSAVYLCASSSLLTSSYEQYFGPGTRLTVT.